This entry features one T cell receptor (beta chain) sequence. Antigen: not known. The protocol was immunoSEQ multiplex PCR, while the TCRdb copy is restricted to in-frame clones and leaves out a portion. The sample lists about 2.3 million clones, around 93% occurring once. This sample was taken from a study of shared clonotypes between healthy human individuals. Trimming took 11 bases from V and 3 from J, leaving 14 bases between them. Germline-derived CDR1 and CDR2 are MNHEY and SMNVEV (reference sequence). The CDR3 totals 13 residues. Study-wide results and caveats: Non-shared clonotypes were found to have lower generation probabilities than the clonotypes that were shared by all four of the sorted-subset donors. Few donors restricted represented genetic and exposure-history diversity.

The V and J genes are TRBV27 and TRBJ1-3; a possible D gene is TRBD1 (6 bases). The receptor was isolated from a man between 18 and 35 years old in good health. Some clones in this sample may be carry-over from other donors' samples. The material sequenced was naive CD4+ T cells from PBMCs. Noted subset: CD45RA+ positively selected. CDR3 in amino acids: CAVRGLGGNTIYF. The CDR3 DNA is TGTGCCGTCCGGGGGCTAGGTGGAAACACCATATATTTT.